What follows are 15 T cell receptor beta chains derived from one specimen sequenced in a study of OX40 agonist ivuxolimab in advanced cancers. Using immunoSEQ multiplex PCR, the repertoire was profiled, and TCRdb retains in-frame clones only, with some absent. The sample shows 72,000 or so clones, nearly 90% of them seen only once. The sequenced sample was CD4+ or CD8+ T cells sorted from blood, obtained in a trial of the OX40 agonist ivuxolimab. These TCRs come from an adult with an advanced solid tumor such as melanoma, head and neck, liver or kidney cancer.

This sequence joins TRBV6-5 and TRBJ2-3; the D gene could be TRBD1 or TRBD2 (6 bases each). The CDR3 totals 14 residues. Germline loops: CDR1 MNHEY, CDR2 SVGAGI. V lost 2 bases, J lost 4 bases, and 10 bases lay in between. In DNA, the CDR3 is TGTGCCAGCAGTTACCAGGGGAGGTCAGATACGCAGTATTTT. It is translated as CASSYQGRSDTQYF.

This clone has just one count. The CDR3 is CASSQGSGANTGELFF. The CDR3, as DNA: TGCGCCAGCAGCCAAGGATCAGGGGCGAACACCGGGGAGCTGTTTTTT. This chain links TRBV4-3 with TRBJ2-2, with D possibly matching TRBD1 (6 bases). The CDR3 contains 16 residues. The germline V gene encodes CDR1 LGHNA and CDR2 YSLEER. V was trimmed by 1 base and J by 0 bases, leaving 9 bases between them.

This rearrangement joins TRBV19 to TRBJ2-2; TRBD1 might be the D (5 bases). CDR1 is LNHDA, CDR2 SQIVND, per germline (reference sequence). The CDR3 has 14 residues. V was clipped by 6 bases and J by 2 bases, with 10 bases between them. CDR3 nucleotides: TGTGCCAGTAGCCAGCAGGGAAACACCGGGGAGCTGTTTTTT. This gives the protein CASSQQGNTGELFF.

Here the CDR3 DNA reads TGCAGCGTTGAAGTTATAAACAGACCCTACGAGCAGTACTTC. This encodes CSVEVINRPYEQYF. The gene calls are TRBV29-1 and TRBJ2-7, with D unclear. Trimming took off 1 base at V and 2 bases at J, with 12 bases between the two ends. The germline gives CDR1 SQVTM, CDR2 ANQGSEA. The CDR3 totals 14 residues.

This chain links TRBV10-3 with TRBJ2-1; TRBD1 aligns across 8 bases. The ends lost 3 bases at V and 6 bases at J; junction bases unmatched: 10. The CDR3 has 16 residues. CDR1 and CDR2 (germline): ENHRY, SYGVKD. In DNA form, the CDR3 reads TGTGCCATCAGTGACAGGACAGGGATGATGGTCAATGAGCAGTTCTTC. Its protein product is CAISDRTGMMVNEQFF.

CDR3 region: CASSEFGTGRETQYF. CDR3 nucleotides: TGTGCCAGCAGTGAATTCGGGACAGGGAGGGAGACCCAGTACTTC. The chain recombines TRBV25-1 with TRBJ2-5, with TRBD1 identical over 9 bases. CDR3 length equals 15 residues. Germline CDR1 reads MGHDK; CDR2 reads SYGVNS. Losses at the gene ends were 1 base for V and 5 bases for J; bases not matched to a gene: 5. The variable domain in full, with the rest retrieved from reference TRBV25-1 and TRBJ2-5, is EADIYQTPRYLVIGTGKKITLECSQTMGHDKMYWYQQDPGMELHLIHYSYGVNSTEKGDLSSESTVSRIRTEHFPLTLESARPSHTSQYLCASSEFGTGRETQYFGPGTRLLVL.

The rearrangement links TRBV11-2 to TRBJ1-1, with D perhaps TRBD1 (5 bases). The germline V gene encodes CDR1 SGHAT and CDR2 FQNNGV. This CDR3 comprises 13 residues. Trimming took off 1 base at V and 7 bases at J, with 10 bases between the two ends. The CDR3 loop reads CASSLGEGREAFF. For the CDR3, the DNA is TGTGCCAGCAGCTTAGGAGAGGGGCGTGAAGCTTTCTTT.

This clone has just one count. The chain links TRBV30 to TRBJ1-6; D call uncertain. With 3 bases removed from V and 4 bases from J, the gap between germline ends came to 7 bases. CDR3 length: 13 amino acids. Germline loops: CDR1 GTSNPN, CDR2 SVGIG (reference sequence). The CDR3 DNA follows: TGTGCCTGGAGGGACGGGTATAATTCACCCCTCCACTTT. It translates to CAWRDGYNSPLHF.

The chain uses TRBV15 and TRBJ2-3; D remains unclear. The germline V and J ends were trimmed by 2 bases and 1 base, with 10 bases remaining between them. Germline CDR1 is LNHNV and CDR2 is YYDKDF (reference sequence). CDR3 size: 15 residues. CDR3 loop: CATSRHNRGTDTQYF. Written as DNA, the CDR3 is TGTGCCACCAGCAGACACAATAGGGGCACAGATACGCAGTATTTT.

The J gene is TRBJ1-1, the V gene TRBV9; tentative D call: TRBD1 (6 bases). This CDR3 comprises 13 residues. Trimming removed 4 bases from V and 3 bases from J, with 10 bases in between. Germline CDR1 reads SGDLS; CDR2 reads YYNGEE. For the CDR3, the DNA is TGTGCCAGCAGCTTTTCAGGGGACACTGAAGCTTTCTTT. Its translation is CASSFSGDTEAFF.

The chain is built from TRBV11-2 and TRBJ2-5; 10 nucleotides align to TRBD2. This CDR3 spans 15 amino acids. V was pared by 1 base and J by 4 bases, with 3 bases of the junction left unmatched. The germline CDR1 and CDR2 sequences are SGHAT and FQNNGV. As DNA, the CDR3 is TGTGCCAGCAGCTTAGTTCTAGCGGGGGCAGAGACCCAGTACTTC. It encodes CASSLVLAGAETQYF. Together with reference TRBV11-2 and TRBJ2-5, the CDR3 gives the full variable domain: EAGVAQSPRYKIIEKRQSVAFWCNPISGHATLYWYQQILGQGPKLLIQFQNNGVVDDSQLPKDRFSAERLKGVDSTLKIQPAKLEDSAVYLCASSLVLAGAETQYFGPGTRLLVL.

This CDR3 is CATSPTGLESQPQHF. CDR3 coding DNA: TGTGCCACCAGCCCGACAGGGCTCGAAAGTCAGCCCCAGCATTTT. This chain joins TRBV15 and TRBJ1-5; the match to TRBD1 covers 7 bases. V trimming: 5 bases; J trimming: 6 bases; junction bases outside the gene matches: 10. Germline V CDR1 and CDR2: LNHNV, YYDKDF (reference sequence). The CDR3 totals 15 residues.

The J gene is TRBJ1-1, the V gene TRBV7-9; D is ambiguous. V was shortened by 0 bases and J by 10 bases, with 6 bases between the two germline ends. In germline, CDR1 is SEHNR, CDR2 FQNEAQ (reference sequence). The CDR3 contains 11 residues. The CDR3 sequence: CASSLASGAFF. Written as DNA, the CDR3 is TGTGCCAGCAGCTTAGCCAGCGGAGCTTTCTTT. Full variable domain (missing parts from reference TRBV7-9 and TRBJ1-1): DTGVSQNPRHKITKRGQNVTFRCDPISEHNRLYWYRQTLGQGPEFLTYFQNEAQLEKSRLLSDRFSAERPKGSFSTLEIQRTEQGDSAMYLCASSLASGAFFGQGTRLTVV.

This chain uses TRBV19 with TRBJ2-2; TRBD2 aligns across 10 bases. Germline trimming cut 3 bases from V and 5 bases from J; bases unmatched to any gene: 9. The CDR3 covers 17 residues. Germline V gives CDR1 LNHDA, CDR2 SQIVND (reference sequence). The CDR3 spells CASSIRTSGRGTGELFF. The DNA for the CDR3 is TGTGCCAGTAGTATTAGGACTAGCGGACGGGGGACCGGGGAGCTGTTTTTT.

This chain joins TRBV2 and TRBJ2-5; 9 nucleotides align to TRBD2. This CDR3 contains 14 residues. Germline V gene lookup returns CDR1 SNHLY and CDR2 FYNNEI. V dropped 3 bases and J dropped 8; count of bases not matched to a gene: 7. The CDR3, as DNA: TGTGCCAGCAGTGACACCGGGACTAGCCCTACCCAGTACTTC. Protein: CASSDTGTSPTQYF.